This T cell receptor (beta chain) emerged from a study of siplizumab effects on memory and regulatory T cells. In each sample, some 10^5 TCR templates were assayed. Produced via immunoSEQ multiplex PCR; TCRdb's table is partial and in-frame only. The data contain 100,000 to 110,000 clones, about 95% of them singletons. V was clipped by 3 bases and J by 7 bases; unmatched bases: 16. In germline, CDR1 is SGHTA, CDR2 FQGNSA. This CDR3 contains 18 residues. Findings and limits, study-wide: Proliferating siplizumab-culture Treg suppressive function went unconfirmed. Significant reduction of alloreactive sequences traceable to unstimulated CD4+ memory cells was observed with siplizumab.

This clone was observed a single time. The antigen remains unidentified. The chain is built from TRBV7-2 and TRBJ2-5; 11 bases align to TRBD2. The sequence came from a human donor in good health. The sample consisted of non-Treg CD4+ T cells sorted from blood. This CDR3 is CASSFSTSGRDWARTQYF. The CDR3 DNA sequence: TGTGCCAGCAGCTTTTCTACTAGCGGGAGAGACTGGGCAAGGACCCAGTACTTC.